Below, 8 T cell receptor beta chains from the same sample are listed, as sequenced in a study of T-cell reconstitution after alpha-beta-depleted transplantation in children. Unique molecular identifiers featured in how the TCRbeta library was prepared. TCRdb called the PCR reads again in MiXCR, with one record for every CDR3 protein. Among some 490,000 distinct CDR3 sequences listed, about an eighth were seen once. Sequencing used PBMCs from the stem cell graft donor, obtained from the stem cell graft. All receptors come from a human donor who donated a stem cell graft to a child with combined immunodeficiency.

This clonotype was seen more than once but under ten times. The chain joins TRBV19 to TRBJ2-2; 12 nucleotides agree with TRBD2. The V segment lost 3 bases and the J segment 5 bases; nucleotides outside the gene matches: 10. The length of the CDR3 is 18 residues. The germline gives CDR1 LNHDA, CDR2 SQIVND (reference sequence). The CDR3 nucleotides read TGTGCCAGTAGTATGTGGCTAGCGGGAGGGCCGTTAACCGGGGAGCTGTTTTTT. Protein product: CASSMWLAGGPLTGELFF. Filled out from reference TRBV19 and TRBJ2-2, the complete variable domain reads DGGITQSPKYLFRKEGQNVTLSCEQNLNHDAMYWYRQDPGQGLRLIYYSQIVNDFQKGDIAEGYSVSREKKESFPLTVTSAQKNPTAFYLCASSMWLAGGPLTGELFFGEGSRLTVL.

Only a few counts were recorded for this clonotype. The rearrangement uses TRBV5-1 and TRBJ2-7, with D hard to call. The CDR3 covers 13 residues. Trimming removed 2 bases at V and 2 bases at J, with 8 bases between. Germline V CDR1 and CDR2: SGHRS, YFSETQ. The CDR3 loop reads CASSFNTAYEQYF. The CDR3 coding sequence is TGCGCCAGCAGCTTTAACACAGCCTACGAGCAGTACTTC.

The sample holds many counts of this clonotype. The chain couples TRBV29-1 to TRBJ2-5; 11 bases are a match to TRBD2. The CDR3 spans 13 residues. Germline-derived CDR1 and CDR2 are SQVTM and ANQGSEA. The trim removed 4 bases at V and 7 bases at J, leaving 5 bases unmatched. The CDR3 region has the DNA TGCAGCGTTGCGACTAGCGGGGAGTCGACCCAGTACTTC. It yields the protein CSVATSGESTQYF.

This clonotype was seen a few times. The chain uses TRBV3-1 and TRBJ2-2; D may be TRBD1 or TRBD2 (5 bases each). The V gene lost 8 bases and the J gene lost 3 bases, with 10 bases spanning the gap. The germline V gene encodes CDR1 LGHDT and CDR2 YNNKEL (reference sequence). The CDR3 is 13 amino acids. This CDR3 is CASLRGDTGELFF. Here the CDR3 DNA reads TGTGCCAGCCTACGAGGGGACACCGGGGAGCTGTTTTTT. The complete variable domain, with remaining parts taken from reference TRBV3-1 and TRBJ2-2, reads DTAVSQTPKYLVTQMGNDKSIKCEQNLGHDTMYWYKQDSKKFLKIMFSYNNKELIINETVPNRFSPKSPDKAHLNLHINSLELGDSAVYFCASLRGDTGELFFGEGSRLTVL.

This clonotype was seen more than once but under ten times. J is TRBJ2-1 and V is TRBV24-1; the D gene could be TRBD1 or TRBD2 (6 bases each). The CDR3 spans 19 residues. The V end was cut by 3 bases, the J end by 3 bases, with 23 bases between. Germline V CDR1 and CDR2: KGHDR, SFDVKD. CDR3 sequence: CATSDPPLLPGALYNEQFF. CDR3 nucleotides: TGTGCCACCAGTGATCCTCCCCTCCTCCCGGGGGCCCTCTACAATGAGCAGTTCTTC.

There are many counts of this clonotype. The V gene is TRBV7-2, the J gene TRBJ2-1; 9 bases are a match to TRBD2. The CDR3 is 14 amino acids. The V and J ends lost 4 bases and 6 bases, in that order; junction bases with no gene match: 4. In germline, CDR1 is SGHTA, CDR2 FQGNSA. CDR3 sequence reads: CASSWGTSLNEQFF. In DNA, the CDR3 is TGTGCCAGCAGCTGGGGGACTAGCCTCAATGAGCAGTTCTTC.

V and J are TRBV2 and TRBJ2-5; D call uncertain. V was pared by 7 bases and J by 5 bases, with 5 bases between. The germline CDR1 and CDR2 sequences are SNHLY and FYNNEI. CDR3 size: 10 residues. The CDR3 is CASTAETQYF. The CDR3 nucleotides are TGTGCCAGCACCGCGGAGACCCAGTACTTC.

This clonotype was seen many times. This chain's CDR3 is CASSLVPQVNTGELFF. CDR3 in DNA: TGCGCCAGCAGCTTGGTGCCGCAGGTGAACACCGGGGAGCTGTTTTTT. The V and J genes are TRBV5-1 and TRBJ2-2; no definite D call. This CDR3 comprises 16 residues. Germline CDR1 SGHRS, CDR2 YFSETQ. V lost 0 bases and J 1 base, leaving 10 bases between the germline ends.